A selection of T cell receptor beta chains follows, all from one sample in a study of cytomegalovirus exposure and HLA in healthy donors. The data were produced by immunoSEQ multiplex PCR, yet TCRdb's version contains in-frame clones alone and is incomplete. The sample lists roughly 150,000 clones, about 89% occurring once. Specimen: PBMCs. The source of these receptors is a young woman in good health and CMV-seropositive. Both conserved end residues are part of each CDR3. Each record gives: D gene, J gene, V gene, clone size, CDR3 DNA, CDR3 protein. D genes are given only for firm matches. The size field is filled for only some rows; it gives once, few, many or a size class.

TRBD1	TRBJ2-7	TRBV2	.	TGTGCCAGCAGTGAATACGGGCAGGGGGCTTCCGAGCAGTACTTC	CASSEYGQGASEQYF
.	TRBJ2-3	TRBV10-1	once	TGCGCCAGCAGTGAGTCTAGCGGAGACAGCACAGATACGCAGTATTTT	CASSESSGDSTDTQYF
TRBD2	TRBJ2-3	TRBV5-6	once	TGTGCCAGCACCCCCGGGCTAGCGGAGCCAGATACGCAGTATTTT	CASTPGLAEPDTQYF
.	TRBJ1-1	TRBV29-1	.	TGCAGCGTTGAAAACAGGAACACTGAAGCTTTCTTT	CSVENRNTEAFF
.	TRBJ2-1	TRBV30	.	TGTGCCTGGGGAGGCGGAAGCTCCTACAATGAGCAGTTCTTC	CAWGGGSSYNEQFF
TRBD2	TRBJ2-1	TRBV7-9	.	TGTGCCAGCAGCTCTCGACTAGCTACCCCCCTCGAGCAGTTCTTC	CASSSRLATPLEQFF
TRBD2	TRBJ2-3	TRBV7-9	.	TGTGCCAGCAGCCCCACTAGCGAACACTGGGGGGATACGCAGTATTTT	CASSPTSEHWGDTQYF
TRBD1	TRBJ1-2	TRBV6-1	.	TGTGCCAGCAAAATAGGACAGGCGGGAGGCTACACCTTC	CASKIGQAGGYTF
.	TRBJ1-2	TRBV7-3	once	TGTGCCAGCAGCTTAAACTCGGGGGGCAGGCCCTATGGCTACACCTTC	CASSLNSGGRPYGYTF
TRBD1	TRBJ2-7	TRBV29-1	.	TGCAGCGTGGGCGGGCAGGGGGTCTACGAGCAGTACTTC	CSVGGQGVYEQYF
.	TRBJ1-4	TRBV5-6	.	TGTGCCAGCAGCGGGCGGACAGTGTGGAATGAAAAACTGTTTTTT	CASSGRTVWNEKLFF
.	TRBJ1-1	TRBV5-1	.	TGCGCCAGCAGCCAGGACACTGAAGCTTTCTTT	CASSQDTEAFF
.	TRBJ2-2	TRBV10-1	.	TGCGCCAGCAGTCCCTACCAGGGTAGCCCCGGGGAGCTGTTTTTT	CASSPYQGSPGELFF
TRBD2	TRBJ2-7	TRBV7-9	.	TGTGCCAGCAGCTTCGGGGACTACTACGAGCAGTACTTC	CASSFGDYYEQYF